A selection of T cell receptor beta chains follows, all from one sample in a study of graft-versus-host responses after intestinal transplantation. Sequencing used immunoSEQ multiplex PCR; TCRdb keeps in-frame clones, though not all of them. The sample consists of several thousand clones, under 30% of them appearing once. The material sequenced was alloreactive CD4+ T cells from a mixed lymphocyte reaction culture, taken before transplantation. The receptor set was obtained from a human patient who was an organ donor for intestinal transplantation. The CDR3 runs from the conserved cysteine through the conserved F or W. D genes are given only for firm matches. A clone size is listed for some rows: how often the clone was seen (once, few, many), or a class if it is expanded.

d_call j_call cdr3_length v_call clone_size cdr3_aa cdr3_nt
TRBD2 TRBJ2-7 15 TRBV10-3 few CAISDFLAGNYEQYF TGTGCCATCAGTGATTTCCTAGCGGGAAACTACGAGCAGTACTTC
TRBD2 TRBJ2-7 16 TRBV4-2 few CASSTTRTSLYYEQYF TGTGCCAGCAGTACCACCCGGACTAGCCTTTACTACGAGCAGTACTTC
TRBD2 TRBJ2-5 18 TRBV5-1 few CASSPPGLAGGGRETQYF TGCGCCAGCAGCCCGCCGGGACTAGCGGGAGGCGGAAGAGAGACCCAGTACTTC
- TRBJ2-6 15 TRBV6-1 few CASRPLGSGANVLTF TGTGCCAGCCGACCCCTAGGGTCTGGGGCCAACGTCCTGACTTTC
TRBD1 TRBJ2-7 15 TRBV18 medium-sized CASSLAGTGAYEQYF TGTGCCAGCTCACTCGCCGGGACAGGAGCCTACGAGCAGTACTTC
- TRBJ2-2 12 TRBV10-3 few CASSYSIKELFF TGTGCCAGCAGTTACTCGATCAAGGAGCTGTTTTTT
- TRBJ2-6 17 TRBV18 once CASSEILLQSRANVLTF TGTGCCAGCTCAGAGATATTGTTACAAAGTCGGGCCAACGTCCTGACTTTC
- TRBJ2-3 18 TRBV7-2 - CASSLRPGTVLGTDTQYF TGTGCCAGCAGCTTGCGCCCTGGTACGGTTTTAGGCACAGATACGCAGTATTTT
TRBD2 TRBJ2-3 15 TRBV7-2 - CASSLQAGAPDTQYF TGTGCCAGCAGCTTACAAGCGGGAGCGCCAGATACGCAGTATTTT
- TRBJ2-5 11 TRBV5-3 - CASWAQETQYF TGTGCCAGCTGGGCCCAAGAGACCCAGTACTTC
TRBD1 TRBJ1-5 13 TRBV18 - CASSPGTDQPQHF TGTGCCAGCTCTCCCGGGACAGATCAGCCCCAGCATTTT
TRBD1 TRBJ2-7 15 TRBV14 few CASSQGGQGCYEQYF TGTGCCAGCAGCCAAGGGGGACAGGGGTGCTACGAGCAGTACTTC
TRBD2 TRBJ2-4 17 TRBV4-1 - CASSQDVAAGGQNIQYF TGCGCCAGCAGCCAAGATGTAGCAGCGGGAGGGCAAAACATTCAGTACTTC
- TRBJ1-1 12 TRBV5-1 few CASSNKDTEAFF TGCGCCAGCAGTAACAAAGACACTGAAGCTTTCTTT
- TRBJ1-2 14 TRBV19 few CASSIGTGRPGYTF TGTGCCAGTAGTATAGGAACAGGGCGACCTGGCTACACCTTC
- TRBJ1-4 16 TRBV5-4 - CASSLVGPATNEKLFF TGTGCCAGCAGCTTGGTAGGGCCTGCAACTAATGAAAAACTGTTTTTT
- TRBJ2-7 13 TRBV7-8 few CASSDGQLYEQYF TGTGCCAGCAGCGACGGACAGCTCTACGAGCAGTACTTC
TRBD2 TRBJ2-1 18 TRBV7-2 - CASSLRSGSNLFYNEQFF TGTGCCAGCAGCTTAAGAAGCGGGAGCAACCTTTTCTACAATGAGCAGTTCTTC
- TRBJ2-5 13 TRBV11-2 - CASSPVPGETQYF TGTGCCAGCAGCCCCGTGCCGGGAGAGACCCAGTACTTC
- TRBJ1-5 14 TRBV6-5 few CASSYGQVGQPQHF TGTGCCAGCAGTTATGGTCAGGTAGGACAGCCCCAGCATTTT
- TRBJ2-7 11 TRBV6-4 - CASTGSYEQYF TGTGCCAGCACAGGGTCCTACGAGCAGTACTTC
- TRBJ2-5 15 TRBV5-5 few CASSLVQGPSGTQYF TGTGCCAGCAGCTTAGTGCAGGGGCCGTCAGGGACCCAGTACTTC